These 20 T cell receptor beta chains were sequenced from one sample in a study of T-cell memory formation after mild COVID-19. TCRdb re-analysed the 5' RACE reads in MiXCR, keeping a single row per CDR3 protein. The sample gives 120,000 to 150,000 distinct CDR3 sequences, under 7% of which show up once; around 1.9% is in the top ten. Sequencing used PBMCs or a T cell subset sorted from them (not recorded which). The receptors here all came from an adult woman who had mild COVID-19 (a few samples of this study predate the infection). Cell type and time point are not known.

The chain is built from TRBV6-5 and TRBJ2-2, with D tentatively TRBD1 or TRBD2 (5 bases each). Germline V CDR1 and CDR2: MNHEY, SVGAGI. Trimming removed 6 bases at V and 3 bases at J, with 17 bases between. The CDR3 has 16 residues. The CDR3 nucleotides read TGTGCCAGCAGCCCCAGAATCGGGGCTTACACCGGGGAGCTGTTTTTT. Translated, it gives CASSPRIGAYTGELFF.

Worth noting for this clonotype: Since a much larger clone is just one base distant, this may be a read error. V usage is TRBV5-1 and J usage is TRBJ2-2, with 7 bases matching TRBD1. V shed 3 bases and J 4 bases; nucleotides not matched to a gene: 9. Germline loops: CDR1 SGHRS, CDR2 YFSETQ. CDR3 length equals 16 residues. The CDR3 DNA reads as TGCGCCAGCAGCTCGGGAAAGGGGGCAGTCACCGGGGAGCTGTTTTTT. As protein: CASSSGKGAVTGELFF.

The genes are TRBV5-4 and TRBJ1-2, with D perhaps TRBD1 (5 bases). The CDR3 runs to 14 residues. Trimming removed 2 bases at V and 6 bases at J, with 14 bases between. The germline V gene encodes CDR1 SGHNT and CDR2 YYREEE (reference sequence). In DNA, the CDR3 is TGTGCCAGCAGCTTTCAGGGACGTTCTCATGGCTACACCTTC. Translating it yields CASSFQGRSHGYTF.

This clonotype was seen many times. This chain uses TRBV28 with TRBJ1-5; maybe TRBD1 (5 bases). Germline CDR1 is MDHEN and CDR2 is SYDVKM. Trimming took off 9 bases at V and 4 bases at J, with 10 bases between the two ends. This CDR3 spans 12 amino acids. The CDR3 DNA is TGTGCCAGTCGAAGGGGTAATCAGCCCCAGCATTTT. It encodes CASRRGNQPQHF.

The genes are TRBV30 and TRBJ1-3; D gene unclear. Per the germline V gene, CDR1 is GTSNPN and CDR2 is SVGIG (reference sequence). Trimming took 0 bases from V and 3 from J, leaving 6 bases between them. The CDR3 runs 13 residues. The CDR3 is CAWSVFVGNTIYF. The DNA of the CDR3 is TGTGCCTGGAGTGTATTCGTTGGAAACACCATATATTTT.

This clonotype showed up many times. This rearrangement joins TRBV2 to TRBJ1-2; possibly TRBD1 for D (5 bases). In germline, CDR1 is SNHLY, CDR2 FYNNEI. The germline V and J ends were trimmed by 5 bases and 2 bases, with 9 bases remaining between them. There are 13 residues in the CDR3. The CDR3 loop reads CASSPGRNYGYTF. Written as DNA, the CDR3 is TGTGCCAGCAGTCCGGGACGGAACTATGGCTACACCTTC.

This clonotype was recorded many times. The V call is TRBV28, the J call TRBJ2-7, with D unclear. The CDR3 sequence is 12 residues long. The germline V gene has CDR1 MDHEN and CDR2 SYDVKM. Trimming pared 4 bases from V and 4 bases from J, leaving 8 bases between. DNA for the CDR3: TGTGCCAGCAGTTCGGAAGATTACGAGCAGTACTTC. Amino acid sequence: CASSSEDYEQYF.

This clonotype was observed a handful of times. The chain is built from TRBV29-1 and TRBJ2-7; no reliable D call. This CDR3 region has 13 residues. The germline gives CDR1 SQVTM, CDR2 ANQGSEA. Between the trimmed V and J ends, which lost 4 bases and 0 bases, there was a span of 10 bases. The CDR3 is CSVAFGSSYEQYF. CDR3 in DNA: TGCAGCGTTGCTTTCGGGTCCTCCTACGAGCAGTACTTC.

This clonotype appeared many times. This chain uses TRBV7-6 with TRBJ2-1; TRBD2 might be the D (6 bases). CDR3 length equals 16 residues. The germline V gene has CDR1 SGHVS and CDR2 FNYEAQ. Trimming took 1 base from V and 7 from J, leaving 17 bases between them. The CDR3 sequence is CASSLVVELEGNEQFF. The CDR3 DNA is TGTGCCAGCAGCTTAGTGGTGGAGTTGGAGGGGAATGAGCAGTTCTTC.

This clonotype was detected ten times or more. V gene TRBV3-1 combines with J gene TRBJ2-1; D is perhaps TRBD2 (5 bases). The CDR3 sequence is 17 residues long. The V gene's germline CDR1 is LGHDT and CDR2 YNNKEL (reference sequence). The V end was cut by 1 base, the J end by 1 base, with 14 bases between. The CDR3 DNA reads TGTGCCAGCAGCCAAGGTCGAGGGAGCGGTTCCTACAATGAGCAGTTCTTC. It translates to CASSQGRGSGSYNEQFF.

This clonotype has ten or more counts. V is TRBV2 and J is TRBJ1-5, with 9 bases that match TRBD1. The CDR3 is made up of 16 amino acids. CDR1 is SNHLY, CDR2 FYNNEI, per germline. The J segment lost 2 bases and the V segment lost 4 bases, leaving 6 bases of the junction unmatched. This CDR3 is CASSGGTGKGNQPQHF. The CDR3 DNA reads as TGTGCCAGCAGTGGGGGGACAGGGAAGGGCAATCAGCCCCAGCATTTT.

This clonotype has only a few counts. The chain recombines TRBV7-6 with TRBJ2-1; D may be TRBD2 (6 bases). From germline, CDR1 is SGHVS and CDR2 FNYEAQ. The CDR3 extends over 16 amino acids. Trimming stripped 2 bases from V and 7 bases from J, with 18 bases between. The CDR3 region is CASSLFGGIRWNEQFF. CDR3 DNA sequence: TGTGCCAGCAGCTTATTCGGCGGGATAAGGTGGAATGAGCAGTTCTTC.

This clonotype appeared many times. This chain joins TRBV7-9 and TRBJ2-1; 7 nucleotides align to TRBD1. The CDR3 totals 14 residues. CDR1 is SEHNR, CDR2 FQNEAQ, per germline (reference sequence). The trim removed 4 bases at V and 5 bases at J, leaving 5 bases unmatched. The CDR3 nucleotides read TGTGCCAGCAGCTCCCGGGACAGAGACAATGAGCAGTTCTTC. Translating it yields CASSSRDRDNEQFF.

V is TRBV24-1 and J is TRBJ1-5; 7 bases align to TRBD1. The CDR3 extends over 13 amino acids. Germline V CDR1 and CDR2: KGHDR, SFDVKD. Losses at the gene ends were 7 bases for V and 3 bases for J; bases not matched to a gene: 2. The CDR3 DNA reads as TGTGCCACCAGAGGGACAGACAATCAGCCCCAGCATTTT. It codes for CATRGTDNQPQHF.

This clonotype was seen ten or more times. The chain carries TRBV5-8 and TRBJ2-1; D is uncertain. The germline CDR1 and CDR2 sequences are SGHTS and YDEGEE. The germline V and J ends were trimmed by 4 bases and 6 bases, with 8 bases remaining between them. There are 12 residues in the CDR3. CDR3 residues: CASSPSRNEQFF. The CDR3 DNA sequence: TGTGCCAGCAGCCCGTCGCGCAATGAGCAGTTCTTC.

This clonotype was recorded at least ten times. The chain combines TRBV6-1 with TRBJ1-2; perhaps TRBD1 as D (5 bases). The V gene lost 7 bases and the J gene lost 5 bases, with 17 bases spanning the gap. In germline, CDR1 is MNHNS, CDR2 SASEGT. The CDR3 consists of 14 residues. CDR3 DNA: TGTGCCAGCACGCCGGGGCGTAAATCGTATGGCTACACCTTC. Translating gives CASTPGRKSYGYTF.

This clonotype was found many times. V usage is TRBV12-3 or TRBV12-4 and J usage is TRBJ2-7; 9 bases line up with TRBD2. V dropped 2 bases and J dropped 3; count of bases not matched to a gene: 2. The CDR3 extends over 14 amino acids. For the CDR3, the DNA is TGTGCCAGCAGTTTAATAGCGGGAGTCTACGAGCAGTACTTC. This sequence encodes CASSLIAGVYEQYF.

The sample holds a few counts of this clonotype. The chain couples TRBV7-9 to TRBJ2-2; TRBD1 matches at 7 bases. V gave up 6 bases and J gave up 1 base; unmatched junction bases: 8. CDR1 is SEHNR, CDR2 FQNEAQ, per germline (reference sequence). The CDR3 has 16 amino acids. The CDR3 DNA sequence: TGTGCCAGCAGACGGCCGGGACAGAAGAACACCGGGGAGCTGTTTTTT. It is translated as CASRRPGQKNTGELFF.

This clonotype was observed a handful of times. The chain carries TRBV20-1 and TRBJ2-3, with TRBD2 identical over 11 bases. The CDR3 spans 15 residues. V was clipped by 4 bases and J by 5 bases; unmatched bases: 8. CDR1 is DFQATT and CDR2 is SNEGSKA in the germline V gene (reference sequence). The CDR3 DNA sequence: TGCAGTGCTACCCTTAGCGGGAGGGCCAGAGATACGCAGTATTTT. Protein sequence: CSATLSGRARDTQYF.

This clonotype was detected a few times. The chain's CDR3 is CASSSTSGRYHEQFF. CDR3 in DNA: TGTGCCAGCAGCTCGACTAGCGGGAGGTATCATGAGCAGTTCTTC. The chain recombines TRBV7-2 with TRBJ2-1; 13 nucleotides line up with TRBD2. V was pared by 4 bases and J by 8 bases, with 5 bases of the junction left unmatched. Germline V CDR1 and CDR2: SGHTA, FQGNSA. The CDR3 is 15 residues long.